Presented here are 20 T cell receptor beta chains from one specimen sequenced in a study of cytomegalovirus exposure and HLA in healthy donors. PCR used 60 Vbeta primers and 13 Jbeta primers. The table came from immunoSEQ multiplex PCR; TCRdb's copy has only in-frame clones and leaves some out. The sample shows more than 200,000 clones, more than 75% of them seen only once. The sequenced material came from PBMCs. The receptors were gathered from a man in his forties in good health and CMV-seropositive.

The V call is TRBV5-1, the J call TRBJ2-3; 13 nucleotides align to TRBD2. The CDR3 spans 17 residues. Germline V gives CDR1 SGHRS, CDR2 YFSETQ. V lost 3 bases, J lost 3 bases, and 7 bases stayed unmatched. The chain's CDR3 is CASSSWTSGSRTDTQYF. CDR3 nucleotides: TGCGCCAGCAGCTCCTGGACTAGCGGGAGCCGGACAGATACGCAGTATTTT.

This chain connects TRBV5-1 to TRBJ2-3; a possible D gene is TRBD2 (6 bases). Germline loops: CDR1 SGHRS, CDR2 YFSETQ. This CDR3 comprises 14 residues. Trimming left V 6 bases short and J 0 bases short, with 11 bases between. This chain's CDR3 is CASTPGTSTDTQYF. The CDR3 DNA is TGCGCCAGCACCCCAGGGACTAGCACAGATACGCAGTATTTT.

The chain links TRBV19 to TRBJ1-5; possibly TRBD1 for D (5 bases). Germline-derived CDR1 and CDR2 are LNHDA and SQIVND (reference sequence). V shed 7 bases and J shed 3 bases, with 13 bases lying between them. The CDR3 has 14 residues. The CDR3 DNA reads TGTGCCAGTACCACAAGACAGTACAATCAGCCCCAGCATTTT. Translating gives CASTTRQYNQPQHF. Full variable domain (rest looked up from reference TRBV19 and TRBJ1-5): DGGITQSPKYLFRKEGQNVTLSCEQNLNHDAMYWYRQDPGQGLRLIYYSQIVNDFQKGDIAEGYSVSREKKESFPLTVTSAQKNPTAFYLCASTTRQYNQPQHFGDGTRLSIL.

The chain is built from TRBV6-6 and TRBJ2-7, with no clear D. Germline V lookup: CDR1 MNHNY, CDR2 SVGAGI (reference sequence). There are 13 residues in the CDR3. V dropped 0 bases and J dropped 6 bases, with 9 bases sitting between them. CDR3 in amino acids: CASSYSAGPEQYF. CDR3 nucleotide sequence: TGTGCCAGCAGTTACTCGGCAGGCCCCGAGCAGTACTTC.

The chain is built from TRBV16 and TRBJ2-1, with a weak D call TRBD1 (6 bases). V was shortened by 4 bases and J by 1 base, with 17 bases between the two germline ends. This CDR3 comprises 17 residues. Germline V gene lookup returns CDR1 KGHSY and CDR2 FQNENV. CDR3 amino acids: CASSRSTGTLSYNEQFF. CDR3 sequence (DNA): TGTGCCAGCAGCCGATCTACCGGGACACTTTCCTACAATGAGCAGTTCTTC.

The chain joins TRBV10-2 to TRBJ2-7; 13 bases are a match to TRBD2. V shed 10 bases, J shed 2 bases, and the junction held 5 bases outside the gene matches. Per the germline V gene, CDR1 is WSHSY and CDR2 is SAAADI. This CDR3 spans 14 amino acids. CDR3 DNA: TGCGCCACTACGGGACTAGCGGGAACCTACGAGCAGTACTTC. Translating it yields CATTGLAGTYEQYF.

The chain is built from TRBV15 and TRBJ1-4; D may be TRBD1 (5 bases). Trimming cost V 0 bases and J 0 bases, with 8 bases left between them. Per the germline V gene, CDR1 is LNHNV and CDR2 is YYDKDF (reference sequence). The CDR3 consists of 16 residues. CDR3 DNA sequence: TGTGCCACCAGCAGAGATGCGACAGCAACTAATGAAAAACTGTTTTTT. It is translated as CATSRDATATNEKLFF.

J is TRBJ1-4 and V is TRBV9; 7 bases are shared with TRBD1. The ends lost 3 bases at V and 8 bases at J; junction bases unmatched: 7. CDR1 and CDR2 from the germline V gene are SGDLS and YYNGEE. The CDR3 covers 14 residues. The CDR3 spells CASSGRQGGEKLFF. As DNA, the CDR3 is TGTGCCAGCAGCGGTAGACAGGGAGGAGAAAAACTGTTTTTT. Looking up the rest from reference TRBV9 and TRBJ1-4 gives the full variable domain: DSGVTQTPKHLITATGQRVTLRCSPRSGDLSVYWYQQSLDQGLQFLIQYYNGEERAKGNILERFSAQQFPDLHSELNLSSLELGDSALYFCASSGRQGGEKLFFGSGTQLSVL.

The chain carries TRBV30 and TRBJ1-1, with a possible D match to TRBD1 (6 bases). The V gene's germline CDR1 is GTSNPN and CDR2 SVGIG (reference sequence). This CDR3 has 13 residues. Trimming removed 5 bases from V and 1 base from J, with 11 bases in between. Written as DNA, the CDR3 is TGTGCCTGGTATGGACAGCGGAACACTGAAGCTTTCTTT. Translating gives CAWYGQRNTEAFF.

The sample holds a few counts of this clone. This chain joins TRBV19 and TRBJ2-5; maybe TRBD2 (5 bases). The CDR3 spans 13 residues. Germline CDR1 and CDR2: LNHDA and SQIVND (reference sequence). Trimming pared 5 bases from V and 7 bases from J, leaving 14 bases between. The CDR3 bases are TGTGCCAGTAGTGTCGGGGTCGCGGGGACCCAGTACTTC. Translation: CASSVGVAGTQYF.

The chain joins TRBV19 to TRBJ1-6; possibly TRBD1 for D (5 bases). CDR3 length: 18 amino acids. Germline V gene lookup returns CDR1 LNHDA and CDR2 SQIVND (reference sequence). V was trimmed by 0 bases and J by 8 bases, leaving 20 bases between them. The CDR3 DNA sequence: TGTGCCAGTAGTATAGATGGGGCCATCGGAGGGAGTGATTCACCCCTCCACTTT. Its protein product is CASSIDGAIGGSDSPLHF.

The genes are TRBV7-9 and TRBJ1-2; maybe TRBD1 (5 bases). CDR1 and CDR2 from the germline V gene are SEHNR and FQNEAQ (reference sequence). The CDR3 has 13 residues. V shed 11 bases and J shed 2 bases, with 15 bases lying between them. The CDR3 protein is CAVNGEGNYGYTF. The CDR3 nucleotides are TGTGCCGTCAATGGGGAGGGGAACTATGGCTACACCTTC.

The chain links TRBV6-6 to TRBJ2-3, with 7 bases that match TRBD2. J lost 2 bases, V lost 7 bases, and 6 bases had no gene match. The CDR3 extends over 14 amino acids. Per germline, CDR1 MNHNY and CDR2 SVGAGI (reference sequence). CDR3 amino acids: CASKRAGTTDTQYF. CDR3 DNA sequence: TGTGCCAGCAAGCGAGCGGGAACCACAGATACGCAGTATTTT.

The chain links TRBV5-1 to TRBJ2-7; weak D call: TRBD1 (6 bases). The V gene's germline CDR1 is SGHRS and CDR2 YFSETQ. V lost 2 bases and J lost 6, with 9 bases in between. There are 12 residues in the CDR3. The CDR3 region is CASSLQGLEQYF. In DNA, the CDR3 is TGCGCCAGCAGCTTACAGGGTCTCGAGCAGTACTTC.

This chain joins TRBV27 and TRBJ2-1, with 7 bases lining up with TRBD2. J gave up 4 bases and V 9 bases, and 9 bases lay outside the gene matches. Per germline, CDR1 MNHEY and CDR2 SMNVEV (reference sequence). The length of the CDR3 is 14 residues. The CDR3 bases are TGTGCCAGGTCGACTAGCCATACATACAATGAGCAGTTCTTC. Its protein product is CARSTSHTYNEQFF.

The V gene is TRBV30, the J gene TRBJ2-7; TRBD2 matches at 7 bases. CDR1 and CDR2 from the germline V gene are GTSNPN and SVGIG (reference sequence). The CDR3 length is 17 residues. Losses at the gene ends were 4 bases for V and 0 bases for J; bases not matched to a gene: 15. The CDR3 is CAWNPGEAGVHSYEQYF. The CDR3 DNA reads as TGTGCCTGGAACCCCGGGGAGGCGGGAGTTCACTCCTACGAGCAGTACTTC.

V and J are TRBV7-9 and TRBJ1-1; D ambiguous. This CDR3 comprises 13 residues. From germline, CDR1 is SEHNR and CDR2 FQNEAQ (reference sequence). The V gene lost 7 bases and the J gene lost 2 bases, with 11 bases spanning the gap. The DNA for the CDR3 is TGTGCCAGCACCCCGCGGAGAAACACTGAAGCTTTCTTT. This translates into CASTPRRNTEAFF. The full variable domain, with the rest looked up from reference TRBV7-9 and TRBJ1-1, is DTGVSQNPRHKITKRGQNVTFRCDPISEHNRLYWYRQTLGQGPEFLTYFQNEAQLEKSRLLSDRFSAERPKGSFSTLEIQRTEQGDSAMYLCASTPRRNTEAFFGQGTRLTVV.

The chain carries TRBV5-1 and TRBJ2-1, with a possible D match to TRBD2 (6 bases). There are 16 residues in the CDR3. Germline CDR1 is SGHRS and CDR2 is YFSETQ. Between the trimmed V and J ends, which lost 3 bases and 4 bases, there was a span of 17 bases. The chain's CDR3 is CASSSALATVYNEQFF. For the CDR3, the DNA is TGCGCCAGCAGCTCCGCTCTAGCGACGGTTTACAATGAGCAGTTCTTC.

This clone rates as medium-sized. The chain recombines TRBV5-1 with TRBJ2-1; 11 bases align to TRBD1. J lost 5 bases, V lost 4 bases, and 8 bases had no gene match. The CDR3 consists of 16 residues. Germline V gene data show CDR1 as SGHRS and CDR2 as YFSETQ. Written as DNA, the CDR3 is TGCGCCAGCAGCCCGTGGACAGGGGGCGACAACAATGAGCAGTTCTTC. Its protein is CASSPWTGGDNNEQFF.

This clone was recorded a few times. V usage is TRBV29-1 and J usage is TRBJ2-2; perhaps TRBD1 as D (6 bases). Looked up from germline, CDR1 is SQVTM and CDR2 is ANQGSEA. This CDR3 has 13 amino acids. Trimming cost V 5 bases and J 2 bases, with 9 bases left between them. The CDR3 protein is CSVTGPNTGELFF. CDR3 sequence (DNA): TGCAGCGTTACAGGGCCCAACACCGGGGAGCTGTTTTTT.